The 13 T cell receptor beta chains below were found in one sample sequenced in a study of blood T cell repertoires in COVID-19. TCRdb's copy holds only in-frame clones and misses some; the assay was immunoSEQ multiplex PCR. The sample has approximately 340,000 clones; around 83% are singletons. The sequenced sample was peripheral blood. The origin of the receptors is a man younger than 40 with active or convalescent COVID-19.

This sequence joins TRBV19 and TRBJ2-2; 9 positions match TRBD2. V lost 4 bases, J lost 4 bases, and 10 bases stayed unmatched. Germline CDR1 reads LNHDA; CDR2 reads SQIVND (reference sequence). The CDR3 is made up of 17 amino acids. The CDR3 protein is CASSKDLAGTITGELFF. The DNA of the CDR3 is TGTGCCAGTAGTAAGGATCTAGCGGGGACCATCACCGGGGAGCTGTTTTTT.

This clone was picked up one time. V gene TRBV7-2 combines with J gene TRBJ1-2, with 8 bases aligning to TRBD1. Unmatched junction bases numbered 4, after V lost 0 bases and J lost 7 bases. The CDR3 is made up of 14 amino acids. Per the germline V gene, CDR1 is SGHTA and CDR2 is FQGNSA. DNA for the CDR3: TGTGCCAGCAGCTTAGCCGGACAGGGATCTGGCTACACCTTC. Encoded protein: CASSLAGQGSGYTF.

This clone showed up just once. This chain joins TRBV30 and TRBJ2-3, with 13 bases identical to TRBD2. The CDR3 is 14 amino acids. CDR1 and CDR2 (germline): GTSNPN, SVGIG (reference sequence). Losses at the gene ends were 6 bases for V and 4 bases for J; bases not matched to a gene: 4. CDR3 in amino acids: CACRTSGSSDTQYF. For the CDR3, the DNA is TGTGCCTGTAGGACTAGCGGGAGTTCAGATACGCAGTATTTT.

The gene calls are TRBV6-2 or TRBV6-3 and TRBJ2-2; 11 nucleotides line up with TRBD2. CDR3 length: 14 amino acids. Germline CDR1 reads MNHEY; CDR2 reads SVGEGT. V trimming: 4 bases; J trimming: 8 bases; junction bases outside the gene matches: 3. CDR3 bases: TGTGCCAGCAGTTCCAGGACTAGCGGGGGGGAGCTGTTTTTT. Translating it yields CASSSRTSGGELFF.

The chain links TRBV12-5 to TRBJ1-1; 10 bases agree with TRBD1. J gave up 4 bases and V 4 bases, and 0 bases lay outside the gene matches. Germline CDR1 and CDR2: LGHNT and FRNRAP. The CDR3 is 13 residues long. In DNA form, the CDR3 reads TGTGCTAGTGGTTGGGACAGGGGCACTGAAGCTTTCTTT. Residues: CASGWDRGTEAFF. Using reference TRBV12-5 and TRBJ1-1 for the parts outside the CDR3, the full variable domain is DARVTQTPRHKVTEMGQEVTMRCQPILGHNTVFWYRQTMMQGLELLAYFRNRAPLDDSGMPKDRFSAEMPDATLATLKIQPSEPRDSAVYFCASGWDRGTEAFFGQGTRLTVV.

The chain couples TRBV19 to TRBJ2-7; 10 bases align to TRBD1. Germline trimming cut 3 bases from V and 2 bases from J; bases unmatched to any gene: 7. Per germline, CDR1 LNHDA and CDR2 SQIVND (reference sequence). This CDR3 region has 16 residues. The CDR3 DNA reads TGTGCCAGTAGTATTAGAGACGGGACAGGGGCCTACGAGCAGTACTTC. Its translation: CASSIRDGTGAYEQYF.

The V gene is TRBV24-1, the J gene TRBJ1-5; D uncertain. The CDR3 spans 14 residues. V lost 1 base, J lost 4 bases, and 7 bases lay in between. Germline values: CDR1 KGHDR, CDR2 SFDVKD. The CDR3 nucleotides read TGTGCCACCAGTGATTTACTTCATAATCAGCCCCAGCATTTT. Its protein is CATSDLLHNQPQHF.

The CDR3 loop is CASIPGGNTIYF. The CDR3 nucleotides read TGTGCCAGCATACCAGGCGGAAACACCATATATTTT. The chain joins TRBV2 to TRBJ1-3; no clear D. The CDR3 loop spans 12 amino acids. CDR1 and CDR2 (germline): SNHLY, FYNNEI. V lost 7 bases to trimming and J lost 4 bases, with 8 bases between them.

CDR3 nucleotide sequence: TGTGCCAGCAGCTTAAATCCCTACACTGAAGCTTTCTTT. Protein product: CASSLNPYTEAFF. The chain joins TRBV7-3 to TRBJ1-1; D remains unclear. V was pared by 1 base and J by 3 bases, with 6 bases between. CDR1 and CDR2 (germline): SGHTA, FQGTGA. The CDR3 totals 13 residues.

The chain uses TRBV10-3 and TRBJ2-7; 7 bases map to TRBD1. V lost 8 bases to trimming and J lost 2 bases; unmatched junction nucleotides: 9. Germline V CDR1 and CDR2: ENHRY, SYGVKD. The CDR3 has 14 residues. The CDR3 DNA follows: TGTGCCATCCGTCGGGGACAGTTTCCCTACGAGCAGTACTTC. Translated: CAIRRGQFPYEQYF.

This clone was observed a few times. The chain carries TRBV14 and TRBJ1-1; perhaps TRBD1 as D (5 bases). The germline V and J ends were trimmed by 4 bases and 4 bases, with 10 bases remaining between them. This CDR3 region has 13 residues. Germline V gene lookup returns CDR1 SGHDN and CDR2 FVKESK. This CDR3 is CASSPGGSTEAFF. The DNA for the CDR3 is TGTGCCAGCAGCCCTGGGGGGTCCACTGAAGCTTTCTTT.

The chain is built from TRBV9 and TRBJ2-3; perhaps TRBD2 as D (6 bases). Germline lookup yields CDR1 SGDLS and CDR2 YYNGEE. V lost 2 bases and J lost 8, with 18 bases in between. This CDR3 has 15 residues. In nucleotides, the CDR3 is TGTGCCAGCAGCGTCGGAGGGGATTCCGGGGGTACGCAGTATTTT. This translates into CASSVGGDSGGTQYF.

The CDR3 loop is CASQGPTRDTIYF. The DNA of the CDR3 is TGTGCCTCTCAGGGCCCTACGAGAGACACCATATATTTT. The V and J genes are TRBV19 and TRBJ1-3; tentative D call: TRBD1 (5 bases). The V and J ends lost 11 bases and 8 bases respectively, with 19 bases between them. CDR1 and CDR2 (germline): LNHDA, SQIVND (reference sequence). This CDR3 region has 13 residues.